The text below deals with one TCR beta chain. Its cognate antigen is unknown. The data belong to a study of T cell responses to AZD1222 COVID-19 vaccine. Points from the study as a whole: Clonal diversity may have been underestimated, and the donors were mostly white British, with more females than males. Nearly half of spike-specific TCRs reportedly target unmutated variant regions. Repertoires were sampled only after the peak T cell response. Across the whole spike, CD4 TCRs peaked at regions 160-218 and 743-854.

Sequencing used immunoSEQ multiplex PCR; TCRdb keeps in-frame clones, though not all of them. Of 95,000 to 150,000 clones in the sample, nearly 90% were seen once. The germline V and J ends were trimmed by 6 bases and 2 bases, with 7 bases remaining between them. This CDR3 is built from 12 residues. The sequence came from an adult in good health. V is TRBV12-3 or TRBV12-4 and J is TRBJ1-1; D is uncertain. The sample here was peripheral blood, taken on day 0 of AZD1222 vaccination. The CDR3 reads CASSGQNTEAFF. DNA of the CDR3: TGTGCCAGCAGCGGGCAAAACACTGAAGCTTTCTTT.